This record looks at one T cell receptor (beta chain) sequence and its context. Authors' analysis steps: Amplification from reference gene primers served as the basis for estimated nucleated cell counts. The table came from immunoSEQ multiplex PCR; TCRdb's copy has only in-frame clones and leaves some out. The DNA was the basis for D and trimming; V, J and clone size are from that table. The sample holds more than 150,000 clones; roughly 86% are singletons and the top ten take almost 1%. This specimen comes from a study of blood T cell repertoires in COVID-19. At the level of the study: The analysed material was cDNA or gDNA that came from T cells, B-cell-depleted T cells, or PBMCs.

After removal of 5 bases from V and 5 bases from J, the junction contained 6 bases not matched to a gene. In germline, CDR1 is SGHAT, CDR2 FQNNGV. The CDR3 is made up of 15 amino acids. Sequences were obtained from peripheral blood. The chain combines TRBV11-2 with TRBJ1-6; 7 nucleotides agree with TRBD1. The TCR sequence derives from a man aged 18 to 29 with acute or convalescent COVID-19. The CDR3, as DNA: TGTGCCAGCAGCCCACAACAGGGGAATAATTCACCCCTCCACTTT. Amino acid sequence: CASSPQQGNNSPLHF.